The entry that follows covers one T cell receptor beta chain sequence. This same CDR3 is encoded by further DNA sequences in the sample. The data were obtained in a study of blood T cell repertoires in COVID-19. How the authors handled the data: Amplification from reference gene primers served as the basis for estimated nucleated cell counts. The repertoire was sequenced with immunoSEQ multiplex PCR; TCRdb's copy has only in-frame clones and lacks some. V, J and clone size are taken as reported in that table, and D and trimming were inferred from the DNA itself. The table shows 130,000 or so clones, with almost 85% occurring only once. Germline CDR1 KGHDR, CDR2 SFDVKD. V trimming: 6 bases; J trimming: 1 base; junction bases outside the gene matches: 1. This CDR3 is 14 amino acids long.

The chain carries TRBV24-1 and TRBJ1-5; 8 positions match TRBD1. The specimen was peripheral blood. This receptor was identified in a man between 60 and 75 years old with acute or convalescent COVID-19. CDR3 sequence: CATSTGGSNQPQHF. In nucleotides, the CDR3 is TGTGCCACCAGTACAGGGGGAAGCAATCAGCCCCAGCATTTT.